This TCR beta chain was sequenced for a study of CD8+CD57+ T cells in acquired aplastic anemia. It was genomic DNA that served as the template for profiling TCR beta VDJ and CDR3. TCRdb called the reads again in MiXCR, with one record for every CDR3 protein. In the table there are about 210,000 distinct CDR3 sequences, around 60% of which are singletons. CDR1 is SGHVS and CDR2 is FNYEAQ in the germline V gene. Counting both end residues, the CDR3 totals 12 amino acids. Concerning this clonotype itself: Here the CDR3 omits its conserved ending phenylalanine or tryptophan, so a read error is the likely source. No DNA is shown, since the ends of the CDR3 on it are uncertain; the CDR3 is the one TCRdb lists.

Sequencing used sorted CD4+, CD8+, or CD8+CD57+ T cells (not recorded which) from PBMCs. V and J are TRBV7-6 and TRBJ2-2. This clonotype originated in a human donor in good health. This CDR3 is CASSGSTGELLS.